This TCR beta chain was sequenced during a study of shared clonotypes between healthy human individuals. Turning to the study itself: Each donor contributed plates that comprised three CD4 naive, three CD4 memory, two CD8 naive and one CD8 memory.

Overall study results and limits: Only a few donors were included, so the genetic and exposure-history diversity represented was limited.

On this clone: The antigen is not known. This likely comes from a read error, as the CDR3 has no conserved phenylalanine or tryptophan at its end.

Trimming took off 4 bases at V and 6 bases at J, with 16 bases between the two ends. This CDR3 is 14 amino acids long. From germline, CDR1 is SGHRS and CDR2 YFSETQ. For every subset, genomic DNA was evenly distributed across several immunoSEQ plates. A 200 ng quantity of DNA, about 30,000 T cell genomes, went into the sorted-subset replicate PCRs. Clones were sequenced by immunoSEQ multiplex PCR, and TCRdb holds only the in-frame ones, with some missing. The sample consists of about 1 million clones, about 75% of them appearing once. The V and J genes are TRBV5-1 and TRBJ1-2; D perhaps matches TRBD1 (5 bases). Sequencing used memory CD4+ T cells sorted from blood. Noted subset: CD45RA-negative fraction. The origin of this receptor is a young man in good health. The CDR3 is CASSRDGGRNGYTS. The DNA of the CDR3 is TGCGCCAGCAGCAGGGACGGGGGTAGGAATGGCTACACCTCC.